This T cell receptor (beta chain) was captured in a study of T cells after yellow fever vaccination. Across the study: Low-cell-number fractions were prepared with SMART-Seq v4 Ultra Low Input.

5'RACE template switching produced TCR cDNA carrying a universal primer site and UMIs. TCRdb re-called the 5' RACE reads with MiXCR, one entry per CDR3 protein. This table holds hundreds of thousands of distinct CDR3 sequences, approximately 19% found once. Regarding this clonotype: Its target is unknown.

CDR1 is SGHTA and CDR2 is FQGTGA in the germline V gene. The CDR3 spans 16 residues. V lost 0 bases, J lost 7 bases, and 15 bases lay in between. General study points: After the booster, about 95% of CD4 and about nine tenths of CD8 primary-response clones were re-detected. Faster peaking, at day 5 versus 15, marked a secondary response that was weaker.

This material consisted of PBMCs, taken before the yellow fever booster vaccination. This receptor was identified in a young man who received the YFV17D yellow fever vaccine. The chain combines TRBV7-3 with TRBJ2-2; tentatively, D is TRBD1 (6 bases). CDR3: CASSLTPNRAHGELFF. The CDR3 DNA follows: TGTGCCAGCAGCTTAACCCCGAACAGGGCGCACGGGGAGCTGTTTTTT.